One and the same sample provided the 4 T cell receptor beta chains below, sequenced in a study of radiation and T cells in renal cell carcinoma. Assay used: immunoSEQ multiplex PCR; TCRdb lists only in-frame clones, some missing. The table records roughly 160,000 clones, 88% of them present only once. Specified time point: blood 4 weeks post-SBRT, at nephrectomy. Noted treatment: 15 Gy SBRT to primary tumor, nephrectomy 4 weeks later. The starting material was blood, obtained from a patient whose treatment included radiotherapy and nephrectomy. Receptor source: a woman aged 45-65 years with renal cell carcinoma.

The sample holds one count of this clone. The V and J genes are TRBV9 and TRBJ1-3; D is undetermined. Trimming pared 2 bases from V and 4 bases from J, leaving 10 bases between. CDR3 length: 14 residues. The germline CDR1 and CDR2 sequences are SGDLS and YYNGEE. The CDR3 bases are TGTGCCAGCAGCGTTGGCGGGGTCGGAAACACCATATATTTT. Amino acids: CASSVGGVGNTIYF.

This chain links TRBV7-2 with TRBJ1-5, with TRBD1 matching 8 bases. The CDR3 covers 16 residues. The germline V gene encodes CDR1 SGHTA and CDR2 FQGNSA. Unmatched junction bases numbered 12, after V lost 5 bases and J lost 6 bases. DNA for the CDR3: TGTGCCAGCAGCAACCCAGACGGACAGGGAGGTCAGCCCCAGCATTTT. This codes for CASSNPDGQGGQPQHF.

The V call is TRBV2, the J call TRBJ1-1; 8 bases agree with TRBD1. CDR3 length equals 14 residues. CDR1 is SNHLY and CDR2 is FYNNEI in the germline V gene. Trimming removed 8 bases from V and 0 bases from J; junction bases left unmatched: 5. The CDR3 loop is CASPRDRLNTEAFF. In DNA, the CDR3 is TGTGCCAGCCCCCGGGACAGGTTGAACACTGAAGCTTTCTTT.

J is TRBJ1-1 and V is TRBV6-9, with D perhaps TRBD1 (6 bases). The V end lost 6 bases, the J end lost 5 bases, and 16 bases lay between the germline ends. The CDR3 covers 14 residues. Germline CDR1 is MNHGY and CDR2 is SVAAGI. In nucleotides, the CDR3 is TGTGCCAGCAGAGTGACAGGCGGGGGGACTGAAGCTTTCTTT. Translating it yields CASRVTGGGTEAFF.